The source of this T cell receptor beta chain is a study of CD8+CD57+ T cells in acquired aplastic anemia (dated by TCRdb to the late 2010s). Concerning the study at large: A mean of about 3.2 ug of DNA, ranging from roughly 0.19 to 27.4 ug, was extracted from sorted CD4+ and CD8+ cells. CD8+CD57+ expansion was defined as a frequency above the mean frequency observed in healthy subjects.

The patients picked for sequencing were ones in whom flow cytometry had shown an expansion of CD8+CD57+ cells. All patients had severe acquired aplastic anemia diagnosed by International Study of Aplastic Anemia and Agranulocytosis and Camitta criteria. No therapy had been received by the patients at the time of blood sampling. TCR repertoires of sorted CD4+ and CD8+ blood T cells from severe aplastic anemia patients and healthy subjects were deep-sequenced in the study. Patients were enrolled in the USA under clinicaltrials.gov protocols 00001620, 01623167, 00001397, 00071045, 00081523 and 00961064. Ficoll-Paque density gradient centrifugation was used to isolate peripheral blood mononuclear cells. Before DNA extraction, CD4+ and CD8+ T cells were sorted with FACS or magnetic beads. This clonotype was observed at least ten times. No antigen is known for it. Base qualities are not provided; no much larger clone lies one nucleotide away.

The CDR3 starts with the cysteine, ends with the phenylalanine, and has 17 residues. Only the CDR3 region is kept as DNA, spanning 51 bases read in frame from base 1. The germline V gene yields KGHDR for CDR1 and SFDVKD for CDR2. The junction shows trimming of 4 bases on V and 0 bases on J, plus 15 bases between the germline ends. Paper-wide results and their limitations: Twenty-nine CD8+ CDR3 sequences were found to be shared between patients and controls, but these sequences appeared to be highly expressed in patients and within the immunodominant clones of the patients. Between patients and healthy controls, no significant difference in CD8+ Simpson's diversity was found (P=0.060).

Genomic DNA served as template for TCR beta VDJ combination and CDR3 sequence profiling. An Illumina HiSeq 2000 was the platform used for TCR repertoire sequencing. Per the source publication's procedure: Repertoires were assessed using TRBV/TRBJ rearrangement plots, CDR3 size and DJ length profiles, and Simpson's diversity index. The immunodominant clone was defined as the most abundant DNA sequence in deep sequencing data. CDR3 amino acid sequences were checked for sharing across subjects and were also compared against the VDJdb database and published repertoires. TCRdb's own reprocessing of the public reads used fastp at Q25 and MiXCR and kept productive beta chains. Each CDR3 protein gets just one entry, which takes the most common genes and DNA from the rows behind it. The V and J calls reflect TCRdb's pipeline rather than the authors' work. In this sample the table shows under 200,000 distinct CDR3 sequences, around 43% of which occur a single time. Of the sample, 3.2% is held by the ten largest clones.

The chain joins TRBV24-1 to TRBJ2-1, with TRBD1 tentatively as D gene (6 bases match). The sequenced material came from sorted CD4+, CD8+, or CD8+CD57+ T cells (not recorded which) from PBMCs. The receptor comes from a human donor with aplastic anemia. CDR3 protein: CATSEQGSGLSYNEQFF. The DNA sequence follows: TGTGCCACCAGTGAGCAGGGGAGCGGCCTCTCCTACAATGAGCAGTTCTTC.